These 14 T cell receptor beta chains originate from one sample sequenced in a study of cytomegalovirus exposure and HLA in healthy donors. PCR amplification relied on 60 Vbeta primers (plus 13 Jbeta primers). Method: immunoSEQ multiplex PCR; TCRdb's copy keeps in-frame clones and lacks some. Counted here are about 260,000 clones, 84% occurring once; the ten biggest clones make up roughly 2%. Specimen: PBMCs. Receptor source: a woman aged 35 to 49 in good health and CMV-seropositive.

The CDR3, as DNA: TGTGCCAGCAGTGTGACAGCCCTGAACACCGGGGAGCTGTTTTTT. Residues: CASSVTALNTGELFF. The chain has TRBV6-5 and TRBJ2-2; D possibly corresponds to TRBD1 (5 bases). Germline loops: CDR1 MNHEY, CDR2 SVGAGI. The CDR3 spans 15 residues. The germline V and J ends were trimmed by 5 bases and 1 base, with 11 bases remaining between them.

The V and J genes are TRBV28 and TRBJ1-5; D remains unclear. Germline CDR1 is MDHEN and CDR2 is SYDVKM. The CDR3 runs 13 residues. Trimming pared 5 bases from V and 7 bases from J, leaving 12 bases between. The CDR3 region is CASSTNNQQPQHF. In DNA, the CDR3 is TGTGCCAGCAGTACAAATAACCAACAGCCCCAGCATTTT.

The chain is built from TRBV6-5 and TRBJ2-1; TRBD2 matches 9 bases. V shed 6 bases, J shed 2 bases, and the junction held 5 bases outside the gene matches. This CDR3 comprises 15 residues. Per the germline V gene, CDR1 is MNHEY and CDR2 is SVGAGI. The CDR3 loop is CASRIAGGAYNEQFF. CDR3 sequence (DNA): TGTGCCAGCAGAATCGCGGGAGGGGCCTACAATGAGCAGTTCTTC.

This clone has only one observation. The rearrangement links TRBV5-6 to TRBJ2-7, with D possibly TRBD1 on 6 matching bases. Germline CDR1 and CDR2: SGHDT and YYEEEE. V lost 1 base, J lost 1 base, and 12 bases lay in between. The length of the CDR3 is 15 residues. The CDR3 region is CASSLTGFRSYEQYF. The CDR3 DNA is TGTGCCAGCAGCTTGACAGGGTTCCGATCCTACGAGCAGTACTTC.

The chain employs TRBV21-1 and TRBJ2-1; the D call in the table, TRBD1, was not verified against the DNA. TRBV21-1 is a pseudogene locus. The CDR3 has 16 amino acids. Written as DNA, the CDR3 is TGTGCCAGCAGCAAAGAGGGGATCAACAGGGACAATGTGCAGCTCTTC. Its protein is CASSKEGINRDNVQLF.

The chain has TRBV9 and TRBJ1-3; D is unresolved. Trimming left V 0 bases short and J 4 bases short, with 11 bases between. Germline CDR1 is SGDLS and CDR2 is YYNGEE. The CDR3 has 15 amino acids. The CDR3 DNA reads TGTGCCAGCAGCGTAGCGGGAGGGAAGGGAAACACCATATATTTT. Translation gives CASSVAGGKGNTIYF.

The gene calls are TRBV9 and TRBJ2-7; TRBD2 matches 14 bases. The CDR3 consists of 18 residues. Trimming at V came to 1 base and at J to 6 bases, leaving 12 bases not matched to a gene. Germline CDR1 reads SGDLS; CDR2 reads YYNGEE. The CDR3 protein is CASSVSPSGLAGESEQYF. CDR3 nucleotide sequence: TGTGCCAGCAGCGTAAGCCCATCGGGACTAGCGGGAGAAAGCGAGCAGTACTTC.

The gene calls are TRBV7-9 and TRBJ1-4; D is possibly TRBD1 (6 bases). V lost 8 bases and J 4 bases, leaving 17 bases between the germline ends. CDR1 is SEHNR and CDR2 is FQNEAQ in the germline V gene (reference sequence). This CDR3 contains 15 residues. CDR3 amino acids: CASSPTLQGNEKLFF. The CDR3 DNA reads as TGTGCCAGCTCGCCTACCCTACAGGGTAATGAAAAACTGTTTTTT.

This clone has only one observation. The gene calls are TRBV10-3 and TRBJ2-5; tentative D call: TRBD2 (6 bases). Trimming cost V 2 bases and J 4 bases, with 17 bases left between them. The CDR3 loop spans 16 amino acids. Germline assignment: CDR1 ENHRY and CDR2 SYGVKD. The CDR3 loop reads CAISEVLPGAAETQYF. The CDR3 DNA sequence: TGTGCCATCAGTGAGGTCTTACCGGGAGCAGCAGAGACCCAGTACTTC.

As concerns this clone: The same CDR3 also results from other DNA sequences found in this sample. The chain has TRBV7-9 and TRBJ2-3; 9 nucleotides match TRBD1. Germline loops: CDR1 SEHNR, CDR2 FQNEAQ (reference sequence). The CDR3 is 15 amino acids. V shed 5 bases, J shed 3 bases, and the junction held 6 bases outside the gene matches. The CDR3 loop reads CASSLGTGLTDTQYF. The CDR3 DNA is TGTGCCAGCAGCCTTGGGACAGGGCTTACAGATACGCAGTATTTT. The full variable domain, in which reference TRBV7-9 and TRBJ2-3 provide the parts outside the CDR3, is DTGVSQNPRHKITKRGQNVTFRCDPISEHNRLYWYRQTLGQGPEFLTYFQNEAQLEKSRLLSDRFSAERPKGSFSTLEIQRTEQGDSAMYLCASSLGTGLTDTQYFGPGTRLTVL.

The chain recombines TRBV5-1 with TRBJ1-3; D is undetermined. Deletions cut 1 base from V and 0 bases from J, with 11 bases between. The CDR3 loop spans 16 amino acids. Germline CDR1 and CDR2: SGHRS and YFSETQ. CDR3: CASSLTATSSGNTIYF. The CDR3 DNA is TGCGCCAGCAGCTTGACCGCTACGAGCTCTGGAAACACCATATATTTT. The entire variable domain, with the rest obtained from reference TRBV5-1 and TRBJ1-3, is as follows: KAGVTQTPRYLIKTRGQQVTLSCSPISGHRSVSWYQQTPGQGLQFLFEYFSETQRNKGNFPGRFSGRQFSNSRSEMNVSTLELGDSALYLCASSLTATSSGNTIYFGEGSWLTVV.

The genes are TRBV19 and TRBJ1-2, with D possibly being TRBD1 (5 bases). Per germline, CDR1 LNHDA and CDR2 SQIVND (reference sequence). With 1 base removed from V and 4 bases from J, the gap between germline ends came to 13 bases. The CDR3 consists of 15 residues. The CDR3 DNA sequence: TGTGCCAGTAGTATAGGCAGGGATTTCAGCTATGGCTACACCTTC. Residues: CASSIGRDFSYGYTF.

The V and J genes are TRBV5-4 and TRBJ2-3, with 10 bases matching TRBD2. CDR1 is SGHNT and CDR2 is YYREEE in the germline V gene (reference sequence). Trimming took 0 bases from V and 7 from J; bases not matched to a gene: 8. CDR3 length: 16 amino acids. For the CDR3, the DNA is TGTGCCAGCAGCTTGGCCGGTAGCGGGGGGATACATACGCAGTATTTT. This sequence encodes CASSLAGSGGIHTQYF. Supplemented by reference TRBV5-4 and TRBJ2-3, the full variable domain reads ETGVTQSPTHLIKTRGQQVTLRCSSQSGHNTVSWYQQALGQGPQFIFQYYREEENGRGNFPPRFSGLQFPNYSSELNVNALELDDSALYLCASSLAGSGGIHTQYFGPGTRLTVL.

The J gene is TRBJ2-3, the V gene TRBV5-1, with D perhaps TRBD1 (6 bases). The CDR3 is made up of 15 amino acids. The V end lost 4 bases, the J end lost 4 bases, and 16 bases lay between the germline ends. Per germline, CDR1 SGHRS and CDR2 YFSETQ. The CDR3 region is CASSTRGPPADTQYF. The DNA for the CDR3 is TGCGCCAGCAGCACCAGGGGTCCCCCCGCAGATACGCAGTATTTT.